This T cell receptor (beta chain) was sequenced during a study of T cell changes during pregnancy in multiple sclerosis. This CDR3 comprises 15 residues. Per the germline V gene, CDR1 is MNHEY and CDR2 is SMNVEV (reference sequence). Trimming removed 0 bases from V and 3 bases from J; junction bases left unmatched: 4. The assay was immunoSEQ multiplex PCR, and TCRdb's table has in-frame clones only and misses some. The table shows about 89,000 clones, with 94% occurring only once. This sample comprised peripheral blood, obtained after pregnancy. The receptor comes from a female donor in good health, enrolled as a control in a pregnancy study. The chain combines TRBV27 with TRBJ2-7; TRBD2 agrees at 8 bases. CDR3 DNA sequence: TGTGCCAGCAGTTTATCTAGCGGGACCATCTACGAGCAGTACTTC. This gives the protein CASSLSSGTIYEQYF.